The clone carrying this TCR beta chain was seen a handful of times. The record originates from a study of early T cells in non-severe SARS-CoV-2 infection. Each CDR3 protein is one row after TCRdb ran MiXCR on the 5' RACE reads. This repertoire shows more than 75,000 distinct CDR3 sequences, roughly an eighth found once; its top ten account for around 6%. The CDR3 runs to 12 residues. Germline CDR1 is LGHDT and CDR2 is YNNKEL (reference sequence). The V end was cut by 7 bases, the J end by 5 bases, with 9 bases between. This sequence was found in an adult who was a healthcare worker with PCR-confirmed SARS-CoV-2 infection or an uninfected control (not recorded which). The J gene is TRBJ2-1, the V gene TRBV3-1; no clear D gene. Sequencing used whole blood. CDR3 sequence (DNA): TGTGCCAGCACCCGGCGAGACAATGAGCAGTTCTTC. It translates to CASTRRDNEQFF.